The next 3 T cell receptor beta chains were all read from a single sample in a study of chemoradiotherapy in HPV16-positive cancers (dated by TCRdb to between 2020 and 2023). Library preparation used the immunoSEQ multiplex PCR assay. TCRdb carries this immuneACCESS record with in-frame sequences only. Its versions omit some clonotypes, under half of them owing to an unresolved V gene in the studies checked, with the rest unexplained. The sample table lists 25,000 to 30,000 clones, around 90% of them with a count of one. Roughly a fifth of the sample goes to the ten largest clones. Specimen: blood, collected from a patient who underwent chemoradiotherapy. These receptors all come from a human donor with HPV-associated anogenital cancer.

The chain employs TRBV4-3 and TRBJ1-2; unclear D gene. Trimming pared 5 bases from V and 1 base from J, leaving 8 bases between. The length of the CDR3 is 13 residues. Germline V CDR1 and CDR2: LGHNA, YSLEER. CDR3 loop: CASSAEVNYGYTF. In DNA, the CDR3 is TGCGCCAGCAGCGCGGAAGTTAACTATGGCTACACCTTC.

The chain carries TRBV4-3 and TRBJ1-2; D gene ambiguous. In germline, CDR1 is LGHNA, CDR2 YSLEER. The CDR3 runs to 16 residues. V was cut by 0 bases and J by 0 bases, with 11 bases left in between. CDR3 sequence reads: CASSQDGQIANYGYTF. CDR3 DNA: TGCGCCAGCAGCCAAGATGGGCAGATCGCTAACTATGGCTACACCTTC.

The chain links TRBV9 to TRBJ2-7, with 9 bases that match TRBD2. This CDR3 region has 17 residues. The germline CDR1 and CDR2 sequences are SGDLS and YYNGEE. The V and J ends lost 4 bases and 3 bases, in that order; junction bases with no gene match: 14. As DNA, the CDR3 is TGTGCCAGCAGCCCTTACCCTCGCGGGAGGGCCTTCTACGAGCAGTACTTC. Protein sequence: CASSPYPRGRAFYEQYF.